This T cell receptor (beta chain) originates from a study of shared clonotypes between healthy human individuals. Study-wide results and caveats: Represented genetic and exposure-history diversity was restricted by having few donors. Larger estimated richness was generally recorded for naive subsets relative to memory subsets.

Method: immunoSEQ multiplex PCR; TCRdb's copy keeps in-frame clones and lacks some. The sample lists 630,000 or so clones; 95% to 98% were seen once. This clone was seen only once. Antigen specificity is unknown. Naive CD8 cells lacked CD45RO and underwent positive selection for CCR7, leaving out terminally differentiated effector memory CD45RA+ cells. Within Nashville, Tennessee resided all donors, each a Caucasian adult. The material sequenced was naive CD8+ T cells sorted from blood. The sequence was collected from a man younger than 45 in good health.

The CDR3 nucleotides are TGCAGCGTTTTTCTCCCACTAGCGGAAGCCTACGAGCAGTACTTC. Translating gives CSVFLPLAEAYEQYF. The V call is TRBV29-1, the J call TRBJ2-7; 8 bases match TRBD2. The CDR3 loop spans 15 amino acids. Germline CDR1 is SQVTM and CDR2 is ANQGSEA. V shed 5 bases, J shed 2 bases, and the junction held 11 bases outside the gene matches.